This T cell receptor beta chain was obtained from a study of T cells in Graves' hyperthyroidism and ophthalmopathy. The CDR3 loop spans 11 amino acids. V was shortened by 3 bases and J by 7 bases, with 4 bases between the two germline ends. TCR beta CDR3 region amplification was performed from RNA transcripts. First-round RT-PCR of the TCR CDR3 relied on the HTBI primer set. A single record per CDR3 protein comes from TCRdb applying MiXCR to the multiplex PCR reads. Among 500,000 to 550,000 distinct CDR3 sequences listed, 20% were seen once. This TCR was sampled from a man younger than 35 with Graves' hyperthyroidism. Input material: blood. The chain combines TRBV12-3 or TRBV12-4 with TRBJ1-3; D not resolved. CDR3 coding DNA: TGTGCCAGCAGTTTCTCCAACACCATATATTTT. Translating gives CASSFSNTIYF.